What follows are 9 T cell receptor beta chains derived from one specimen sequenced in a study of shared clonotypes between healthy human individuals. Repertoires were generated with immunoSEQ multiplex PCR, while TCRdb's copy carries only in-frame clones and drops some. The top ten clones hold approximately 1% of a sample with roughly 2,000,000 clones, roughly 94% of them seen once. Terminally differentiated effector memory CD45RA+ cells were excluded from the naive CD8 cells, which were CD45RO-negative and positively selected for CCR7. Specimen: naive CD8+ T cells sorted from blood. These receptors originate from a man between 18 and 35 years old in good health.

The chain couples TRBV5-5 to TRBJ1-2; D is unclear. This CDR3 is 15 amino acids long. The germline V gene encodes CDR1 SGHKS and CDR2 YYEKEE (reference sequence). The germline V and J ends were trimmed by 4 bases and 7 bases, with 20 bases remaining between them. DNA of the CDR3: TGTGCCAGCAGCGCCTACATCCGGCCGGAAGGTGGCTACACCTTC. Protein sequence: CASSAYIRPEGGYTF.

CDR3 nucleotide sequence: TGTGCCAGCAGCATTAGCGGGAGTTACAATGAGCAGTTCTTC. Translating it yields CASSISGSYNEQFF. The genes are TRBV7-9 and TRBJ2-1; TRBD2 matches 9 bases. The CDR3 loop spans 14 amino acids. V lost 5 bases to trimming and J lost 4 bases; unmatched junction nucleotides: 3. Germline loops: CDR1 SEHNR, CDR2 FQNEAQ (reference sequence).

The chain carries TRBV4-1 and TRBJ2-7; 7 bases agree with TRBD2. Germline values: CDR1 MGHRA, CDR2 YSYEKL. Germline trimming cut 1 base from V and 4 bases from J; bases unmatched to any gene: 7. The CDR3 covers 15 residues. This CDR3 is CASSQAIGTKYEQYF. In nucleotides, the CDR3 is TGCGCCAGCAGCCAAGCAATCGGGACTAAATACGAGCAGTACTTC.

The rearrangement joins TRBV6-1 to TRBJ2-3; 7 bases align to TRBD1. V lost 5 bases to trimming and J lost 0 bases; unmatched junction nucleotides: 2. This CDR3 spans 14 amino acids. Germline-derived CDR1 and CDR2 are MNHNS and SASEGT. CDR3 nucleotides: TGTGCCAGCAGTAGGGACAGAAGCACAGATACGCAGTATTTT. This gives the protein CASSRDRSTDTQYF.

The DNA for the CDR3 is TGTGCCATCAGTGAGAGCCTAACAGGGGGCGTCGGTGAAAAACTGTTTTTT. This encodes CAISESLTGGVGEKLFF. V is TRBV10-3 and J is TRBJ1-4; 9 bases line up with TRBD1. Germline V gene data show CDR1 as ENHRY and CDR2 as SYGVKD. V trimming: 2 bases; J trimming: 7 bases; junction bases outside the gene matches: 11. This CDR3 spans 17 amino acids.

CDR3: CASSLFGGMTPLHF. CDR3 nucleotide sequence: TGTGCCAGCAGTTTATTCGGGGGGATGACACCCCTCCACTTT. This chain uses TRBV28 with TRBJ1-6, with D maybe TRBD1 (5 bases). There are 14 residues in the CDR3. V lost 1 base, J lost 11 bases, and 12 bases lay in between. Germline V CDR1 and CDR2: MDHEN, SYDVKM.

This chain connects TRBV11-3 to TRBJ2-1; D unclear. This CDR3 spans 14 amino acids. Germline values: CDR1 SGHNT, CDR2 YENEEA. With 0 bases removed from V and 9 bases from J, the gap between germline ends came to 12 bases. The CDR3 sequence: CASSLDSYVPEQFF. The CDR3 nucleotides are TGTGCCAGCAGCTTAGATTCGTACGTACCTGAGCAGTTCTTC.

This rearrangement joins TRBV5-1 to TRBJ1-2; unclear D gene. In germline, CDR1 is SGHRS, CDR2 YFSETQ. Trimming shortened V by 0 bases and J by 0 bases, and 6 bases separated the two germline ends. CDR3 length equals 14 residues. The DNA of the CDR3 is TGCGCCAGCAGCTTGGAGGAAGCTAACTATGGCTACACCTTC. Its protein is CASSLEEANYGYTF.

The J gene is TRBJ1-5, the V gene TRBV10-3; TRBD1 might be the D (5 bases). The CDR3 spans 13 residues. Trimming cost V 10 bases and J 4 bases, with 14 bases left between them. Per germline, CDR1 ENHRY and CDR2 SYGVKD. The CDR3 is CATGGGWNQPQHF. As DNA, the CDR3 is TGTGCCACCGGGGGGGGTTGGAATCAGCCCCAGCATTTT.